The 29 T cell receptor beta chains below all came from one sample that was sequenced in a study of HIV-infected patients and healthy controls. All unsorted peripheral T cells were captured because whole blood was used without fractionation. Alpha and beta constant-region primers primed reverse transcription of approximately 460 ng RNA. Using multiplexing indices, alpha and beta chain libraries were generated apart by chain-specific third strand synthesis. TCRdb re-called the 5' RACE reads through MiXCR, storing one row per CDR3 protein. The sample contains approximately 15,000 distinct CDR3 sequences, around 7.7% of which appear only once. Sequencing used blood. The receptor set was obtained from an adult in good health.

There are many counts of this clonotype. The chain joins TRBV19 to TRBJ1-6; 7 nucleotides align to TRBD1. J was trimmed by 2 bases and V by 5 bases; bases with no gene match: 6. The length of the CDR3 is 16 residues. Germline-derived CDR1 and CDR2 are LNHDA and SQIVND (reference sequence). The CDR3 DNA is TGTGCCAGTAGTCTAACGGGACAGCCCTATAATTCACCCCTCCACTTT. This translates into CASSLTGQPYNSPLHF.

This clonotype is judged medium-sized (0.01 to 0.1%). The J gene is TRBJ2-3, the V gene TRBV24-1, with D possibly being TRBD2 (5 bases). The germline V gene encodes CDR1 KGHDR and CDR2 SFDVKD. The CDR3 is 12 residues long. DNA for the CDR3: TGTGCGAGGGCAGCCAGCACAGATACGCAGTATTTT. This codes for CARAASTDTQYF.

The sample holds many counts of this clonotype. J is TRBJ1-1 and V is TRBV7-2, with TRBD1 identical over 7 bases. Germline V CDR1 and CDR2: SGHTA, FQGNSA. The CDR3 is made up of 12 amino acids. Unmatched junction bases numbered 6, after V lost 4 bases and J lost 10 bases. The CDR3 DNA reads TGTGCCAGCAGCTCGACAGGGATCGGAGCTTTCTTT. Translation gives CASSSTGIGAFF.

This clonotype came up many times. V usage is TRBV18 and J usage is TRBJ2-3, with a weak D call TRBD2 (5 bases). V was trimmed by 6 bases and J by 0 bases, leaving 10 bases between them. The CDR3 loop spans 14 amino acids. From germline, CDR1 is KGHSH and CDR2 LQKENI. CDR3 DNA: TGTGCCAGCTCGCAGCTAGCAAGCACAGATACGCAGTATTTT. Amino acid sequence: CASSQLASTDTQYF.

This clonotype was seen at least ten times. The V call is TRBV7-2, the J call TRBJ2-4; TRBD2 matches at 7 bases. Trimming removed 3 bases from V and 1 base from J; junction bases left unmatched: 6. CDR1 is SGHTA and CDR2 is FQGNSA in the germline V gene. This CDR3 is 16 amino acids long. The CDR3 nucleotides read TGTGCCAGCAGCTTTTTTGGGGGGGAGGCCAAAAACATTCAGTACTTC. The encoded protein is CASSFFGGEAKNIQYF. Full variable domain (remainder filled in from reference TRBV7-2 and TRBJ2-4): GAGVSQSPSNKVTEKGKDVELRCDPISGHTALYWYRQSLGQGLEFLIYFQGNSAPDKSGLPSDRFSAERTGGSVSTLTIQRTQQEDSAVYLCASSFFGGEAKNIQYFGAGTRLSVL.

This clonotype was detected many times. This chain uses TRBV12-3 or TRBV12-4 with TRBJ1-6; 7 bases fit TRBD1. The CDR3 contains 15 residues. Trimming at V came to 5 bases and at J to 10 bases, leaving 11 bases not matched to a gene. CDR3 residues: CASSEGARAGSPLHF. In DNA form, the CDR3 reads TGTGCCAGCAGTGAGGGGGCCAGAGCAGGGTCACCCCTCCACTTT.

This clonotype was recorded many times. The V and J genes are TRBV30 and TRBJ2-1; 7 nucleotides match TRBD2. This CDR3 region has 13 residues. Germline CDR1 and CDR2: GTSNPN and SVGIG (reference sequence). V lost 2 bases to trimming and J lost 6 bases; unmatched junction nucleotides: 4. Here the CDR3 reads CAWSPGGSNEQFF. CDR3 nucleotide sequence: TGTGCCTGGAGTCCCGGCGGGAGCAATGAGCAGTTCTTC.

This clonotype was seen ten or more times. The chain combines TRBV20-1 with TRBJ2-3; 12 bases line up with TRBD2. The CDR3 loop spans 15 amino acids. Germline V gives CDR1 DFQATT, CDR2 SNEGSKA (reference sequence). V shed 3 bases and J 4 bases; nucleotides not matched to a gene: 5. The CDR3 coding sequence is TGCAGTGCTAGGCAGCCTAGCGGGAGGGCAGATACGCAGTATTTT. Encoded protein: CSARQPSGRADTQYF.

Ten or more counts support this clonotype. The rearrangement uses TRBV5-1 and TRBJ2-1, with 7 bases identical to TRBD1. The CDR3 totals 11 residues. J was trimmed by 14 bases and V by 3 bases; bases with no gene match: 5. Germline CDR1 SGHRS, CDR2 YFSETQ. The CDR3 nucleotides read TGCGCCAGCAGCTCCGGTACAGGGGAGTTCTTC. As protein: CASSSGTGEFF.

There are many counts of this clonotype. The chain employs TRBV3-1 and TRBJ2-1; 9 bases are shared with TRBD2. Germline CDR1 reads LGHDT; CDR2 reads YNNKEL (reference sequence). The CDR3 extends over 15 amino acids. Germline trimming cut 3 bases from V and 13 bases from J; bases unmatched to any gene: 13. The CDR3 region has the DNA TGTGCCAGCAGCCACATCAATATAGCGGGGGCCTCCCAGTTCTTC. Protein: CASSHINIAGASQFF.

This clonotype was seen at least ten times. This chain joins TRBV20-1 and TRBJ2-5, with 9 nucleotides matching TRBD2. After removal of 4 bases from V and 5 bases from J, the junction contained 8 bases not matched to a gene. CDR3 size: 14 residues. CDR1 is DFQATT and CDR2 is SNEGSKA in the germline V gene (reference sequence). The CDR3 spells CSAKPAGGRETQYF. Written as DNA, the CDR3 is TGCAGTGCTAAACCTGCGGGGGGGCGTGAGACCCAGTACTTC.

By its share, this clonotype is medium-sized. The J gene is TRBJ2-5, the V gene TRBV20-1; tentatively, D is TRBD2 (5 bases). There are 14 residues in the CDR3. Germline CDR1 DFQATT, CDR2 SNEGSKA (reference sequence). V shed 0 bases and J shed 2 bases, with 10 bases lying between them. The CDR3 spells CSARDRAAQETQYF. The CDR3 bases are TGCAGTGCTAGAGACAGAGCGGCACAAGAGACCCAGTACTTC.

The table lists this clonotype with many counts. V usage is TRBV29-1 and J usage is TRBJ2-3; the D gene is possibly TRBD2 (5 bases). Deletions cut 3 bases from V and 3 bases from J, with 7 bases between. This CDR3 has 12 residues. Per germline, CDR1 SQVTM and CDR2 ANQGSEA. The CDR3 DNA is TGCAGCGTTGAGGGAGTGACAGATACGCAGTATTTT. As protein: CSVEGVTDTQYF.

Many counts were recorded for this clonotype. In DNA form, the CDR3 reads TGTGCCAGCAGCCTGGGAGGGCCTGAAGCTTTCTTT. Protein product: CASSLGGPEAFF. The chain links TRBV7-6 to TRBJ1-1; D gene unclear. CDR1 and CDR2 (germline): SGHVS, FNYEAQ. V shed 5 bases and J shed 6 bases, with 10 bases lying between them. The CDR3 loop spans 12 amino acids.

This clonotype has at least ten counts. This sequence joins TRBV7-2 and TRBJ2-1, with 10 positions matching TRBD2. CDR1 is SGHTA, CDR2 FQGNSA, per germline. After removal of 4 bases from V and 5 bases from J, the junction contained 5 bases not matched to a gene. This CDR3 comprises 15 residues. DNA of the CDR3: TGTGCCAGCAGCTCCGGACTAGCGGTCAACAATGAGCAGTTCTTC. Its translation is CASSSGLAVNNEQFF.

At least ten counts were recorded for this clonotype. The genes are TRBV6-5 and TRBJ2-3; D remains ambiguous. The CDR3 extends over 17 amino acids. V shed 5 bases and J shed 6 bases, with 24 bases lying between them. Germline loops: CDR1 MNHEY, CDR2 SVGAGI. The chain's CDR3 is CASSTSFSLVLWDTQYF. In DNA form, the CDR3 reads TGTGCCAGCAGTACCTCCTTTTCTTTGGTTTTATGGGATACGCAGTATTTT.

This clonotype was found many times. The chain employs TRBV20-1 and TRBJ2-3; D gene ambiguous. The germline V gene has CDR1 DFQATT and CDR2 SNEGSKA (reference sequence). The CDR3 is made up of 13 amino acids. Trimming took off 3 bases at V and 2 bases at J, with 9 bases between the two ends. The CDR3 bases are TGCAGTGCTAGTGACCCCCCCACAGATACGCAGTATTTT. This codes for CSASDPPTDTQYF.

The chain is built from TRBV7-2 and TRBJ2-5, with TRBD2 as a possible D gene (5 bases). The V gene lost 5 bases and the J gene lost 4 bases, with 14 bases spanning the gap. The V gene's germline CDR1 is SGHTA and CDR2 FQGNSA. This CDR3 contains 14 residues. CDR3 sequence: CASSAPPLGETQYF. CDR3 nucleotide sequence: TGTGCCAGCAGCGCCCCCCCACTAGGAGAGACCCAGTACTTC.

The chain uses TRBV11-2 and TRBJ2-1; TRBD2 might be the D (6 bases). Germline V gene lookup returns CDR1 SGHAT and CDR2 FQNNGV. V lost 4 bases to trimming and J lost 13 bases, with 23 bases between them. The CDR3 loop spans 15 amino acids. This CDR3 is CASSSSIVSGSIQFF. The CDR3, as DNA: TGTGCCAGCAGCTCCTCAATAGTCTCCGGGAGCATCCAGTTCTTC.

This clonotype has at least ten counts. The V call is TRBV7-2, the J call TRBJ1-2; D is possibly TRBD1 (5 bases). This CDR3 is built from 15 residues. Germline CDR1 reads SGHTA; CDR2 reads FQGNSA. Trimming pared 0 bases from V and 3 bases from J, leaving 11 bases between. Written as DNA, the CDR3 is TGTGCCAGCAGCTTAGCGTCCGGGACGGACTATGGCTACACCTTC. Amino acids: CASSLASGTDYGYTF.

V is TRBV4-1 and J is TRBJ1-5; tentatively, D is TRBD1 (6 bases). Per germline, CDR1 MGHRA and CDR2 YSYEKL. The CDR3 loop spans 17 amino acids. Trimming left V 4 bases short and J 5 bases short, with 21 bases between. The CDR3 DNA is TGCGCCAGCAGCCTCCCTGGGGGGGCCCTCTGGCATCAGCCCCAGCATTTT. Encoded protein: CASSLPGGALWHQPQHF.

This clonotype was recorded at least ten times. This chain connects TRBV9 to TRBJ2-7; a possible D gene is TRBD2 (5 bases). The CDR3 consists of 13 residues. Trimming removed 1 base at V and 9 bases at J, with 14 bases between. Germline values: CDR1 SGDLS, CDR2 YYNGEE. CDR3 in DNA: TGTGCCAGCAGCGTATCTCCCGGTGAGGGGCAGTACTTC. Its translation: CASSVSPGEGQYF.

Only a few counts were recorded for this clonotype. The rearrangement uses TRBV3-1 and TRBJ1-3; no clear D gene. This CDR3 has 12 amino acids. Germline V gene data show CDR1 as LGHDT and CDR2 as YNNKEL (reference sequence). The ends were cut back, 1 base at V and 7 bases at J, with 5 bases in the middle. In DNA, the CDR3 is TGTGCCAGCAGCCAAGCCCTGAACACCATATATTTT. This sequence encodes CASSQALNTIYF.

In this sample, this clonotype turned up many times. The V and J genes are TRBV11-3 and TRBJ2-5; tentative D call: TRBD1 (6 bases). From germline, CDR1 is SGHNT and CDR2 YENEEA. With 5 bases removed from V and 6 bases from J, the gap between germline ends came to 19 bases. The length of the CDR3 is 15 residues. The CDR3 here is CASSHPLHRAQTQYF. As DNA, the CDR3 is TGTGCCAGCAGCCACCCACTTCACAGGGCCCAGACCCAGTACTTC.

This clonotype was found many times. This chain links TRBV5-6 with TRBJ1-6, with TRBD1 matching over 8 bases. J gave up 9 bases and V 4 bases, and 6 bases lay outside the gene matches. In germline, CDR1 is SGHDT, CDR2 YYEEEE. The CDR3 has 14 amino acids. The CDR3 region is CASSRGQGRSPLHF. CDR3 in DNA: TGTGCCAGCAGCCGTGGACAGGGTCGTTCACCCCTCCACTTT.

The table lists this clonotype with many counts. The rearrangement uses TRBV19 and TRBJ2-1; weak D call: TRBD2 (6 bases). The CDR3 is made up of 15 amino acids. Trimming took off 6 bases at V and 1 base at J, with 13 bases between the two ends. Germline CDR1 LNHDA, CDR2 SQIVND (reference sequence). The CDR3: CASSLSGSSYNEQFF. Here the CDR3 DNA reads TGTGCCAGTAGCCTTAGCGGATCTTCCTACAATGAGCAGTTCTTC. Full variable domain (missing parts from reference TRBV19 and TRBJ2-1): DGGITQSPKYLFRKEGQNVTLSCEQNLNHDAMYWYRQDPGQGLRLIYYSQIVNDFQKGDIAEGYSVSREKKESFPLTVTSAQKNPTAFYLCASSLSGSSYNEQFFGPGTRLTVL.

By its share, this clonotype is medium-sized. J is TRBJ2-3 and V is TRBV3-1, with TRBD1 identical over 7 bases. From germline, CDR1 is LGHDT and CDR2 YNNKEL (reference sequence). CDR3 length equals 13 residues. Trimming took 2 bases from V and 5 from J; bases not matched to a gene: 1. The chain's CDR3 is CASSQYRGDTQYF. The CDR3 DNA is TGTGCCAGCAGCCAATACAGGGGAGATACGCAGTATTTT.

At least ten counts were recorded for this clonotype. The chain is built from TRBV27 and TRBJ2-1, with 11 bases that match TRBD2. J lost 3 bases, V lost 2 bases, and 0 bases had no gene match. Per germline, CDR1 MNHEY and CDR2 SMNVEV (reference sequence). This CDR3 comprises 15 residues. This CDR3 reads CASSLLAGGYNEQFF. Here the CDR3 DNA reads TGTGCCAGCAGTTTACTAGCGGGAGGCTACAATGAGCAGTTCTTC.

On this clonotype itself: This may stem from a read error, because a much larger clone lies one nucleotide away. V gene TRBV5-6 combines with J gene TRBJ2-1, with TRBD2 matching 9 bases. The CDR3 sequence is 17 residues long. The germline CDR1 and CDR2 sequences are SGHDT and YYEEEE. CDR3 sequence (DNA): TGTGCCAGCAGCGGATTACTAGCGGGCCACGCCTACGATGAGCAGTTCTTC. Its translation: CASSGLLAGHAYDEQFF. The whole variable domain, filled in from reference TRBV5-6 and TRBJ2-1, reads DAGVTQSPTHLIKTRGQQVTLRCSPKSGHDTVSWYQQALGQGPQFIFQYYEEEERQRGNFPDRFSGHQFPNYSSELNVNALLLGDSALYLCASSGLLAGHAYDEQFFGPGTRLTVL.